The TCR beta chain described here comes from a study of blood T cells in healthy people across ages. A second PCR, run for about 7 to 11 cycles, used a sample-barcoded 5' primer plus a J-beta primer mix. TCRdb reprocessed the 5' RACE reads via MiXCR and lists one record per CDR3 protein. The data show roughly 700,000 distinct CDR3 sequences, about 52% seen once. Only a few counts were recorded for this clonotype. Sequencing was carried out using blood. The origin of this receptor is a woman aged 55-75 years in good health.

CDR3 in amino acids: CASSSDRPTYNEQFF. CDR3 nucleotides: TGCGCCAGCAGCTCTGACAGGCCGACCTACAATGAGCAGTTCTTC. The chain recombines TRBV5-1 with TRBJ2-1; possibly TRBD1 for D (6 bases). Germline V gives CDR1 SGHRS, CDR2 YFSETQ. Trimming left V 3 bases short and J 2 bases short, with 12 bases between. There are 15 residues in the CDR3.